The T cell receptor beta chain described here comes from a study of blood T cells in healthy people across ages. Regarding the study as a whole: Without sorted subsets, naive and antigen-experienced compartments could not be conclusively compared.

This clonotype showed up many times. Its antigen is unknown. CDR1 is MNHNY, CDR2 SVGAGI, per germline (reference sequence). The CDR3 sequence is 14 residues long. V shed 4 bases, J shed 5 bases, and the junction held 7 bases outside the gene matches. Next came a second PCR, run for roughly 6 to 11 cycles, which used a sample-barcoded 5' primer along with a J-beta primer mix. TCRdb reanalysed the 5' RACE reads using MiXCR and keeps one entry per CDR3 protein. The table shows just over 1 million distinct CDR3 sequences, with 40% to 45% occurring only once. The TCR was taken from an older woman in good health. The sequenced sample was blood. The rearrangement joins TRBV6-6 to TRBJ2-7; TRBD2 matches at 8 bases. CDR3 in amino acids: CASSLASGSHEQYF. In DNA form, the CDR3 reads TGTGCCAGCAGTTTAGCTAGCGGGTCCCACGAGCAGTACTTC.